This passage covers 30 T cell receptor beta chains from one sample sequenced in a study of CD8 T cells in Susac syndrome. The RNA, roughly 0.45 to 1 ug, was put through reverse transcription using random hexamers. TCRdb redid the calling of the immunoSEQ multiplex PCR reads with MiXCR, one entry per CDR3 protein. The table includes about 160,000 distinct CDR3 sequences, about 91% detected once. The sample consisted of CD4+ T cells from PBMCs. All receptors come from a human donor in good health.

CDR3 in amino acids: CSANRGPIGATGELFF. The CDR3 nucleotides read TGCAGTGCAAATAGAGGACCGATCGGGGCCACCGGGGAGCTGTTTTTT. The chain combines TRBV20-1 with TRBJ2-2, with D possibly called TRBD1 or TRBD2 (5 bases each). The germline V and J ends were trimmed by 6 bases and 4 bases, with 21 bases remaining between them. The CDR3 contains 16 residues. Germline lookup yields CDR1 DFQATT and CDR2 SNEGSKA (reference sequence).

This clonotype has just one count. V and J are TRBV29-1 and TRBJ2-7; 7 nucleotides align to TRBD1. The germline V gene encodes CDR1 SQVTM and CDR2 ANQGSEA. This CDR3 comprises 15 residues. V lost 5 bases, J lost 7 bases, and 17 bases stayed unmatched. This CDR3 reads CSVLSLGTATGEQYF. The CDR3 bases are TGCAGCGTTCTTAGTCTTGGGACAGCCACGGGGGAGCAGTACTTC.

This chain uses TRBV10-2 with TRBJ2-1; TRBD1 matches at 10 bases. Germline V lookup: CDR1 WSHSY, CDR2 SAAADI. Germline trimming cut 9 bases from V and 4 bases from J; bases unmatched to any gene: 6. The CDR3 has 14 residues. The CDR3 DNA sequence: TGCGCCAGTCAAAGGGACAGGGGTTACAATGAGCAGTTCTTC. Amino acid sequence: CASQRDRGYNEQFF.

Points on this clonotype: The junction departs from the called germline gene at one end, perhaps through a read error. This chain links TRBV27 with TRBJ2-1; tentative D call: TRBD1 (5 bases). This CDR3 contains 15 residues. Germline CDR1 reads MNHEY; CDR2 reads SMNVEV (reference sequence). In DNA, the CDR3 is TGTGCCAGCAGTCCCGCGGACACCATCTACAATGGGCAGTTCTTC. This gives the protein CASSPADTIYNGQFF.

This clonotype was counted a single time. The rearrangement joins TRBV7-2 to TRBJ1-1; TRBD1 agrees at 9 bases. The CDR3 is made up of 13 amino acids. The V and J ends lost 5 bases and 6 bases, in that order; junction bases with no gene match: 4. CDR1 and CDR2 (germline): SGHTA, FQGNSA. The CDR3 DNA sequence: TGTGCCAGCAGCCTGACAGGGGGTGCTGAAGCTTTCTTT. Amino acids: CASSLTGGAEAFF.

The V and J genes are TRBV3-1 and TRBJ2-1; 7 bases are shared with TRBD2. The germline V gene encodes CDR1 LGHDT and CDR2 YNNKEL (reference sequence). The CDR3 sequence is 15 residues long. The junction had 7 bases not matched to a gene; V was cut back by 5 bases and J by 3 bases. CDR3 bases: TGTGCCAGCAGCGATGCTCGCGGGGGCTACAATGAGCAGTTCTTC. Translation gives CASSDARGGYNEQFF.

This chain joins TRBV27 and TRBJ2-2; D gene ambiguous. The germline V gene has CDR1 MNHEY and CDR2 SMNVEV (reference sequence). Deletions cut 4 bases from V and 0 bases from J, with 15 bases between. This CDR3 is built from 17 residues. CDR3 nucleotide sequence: TGTGCCAGCAGTTCAGAGTGGTCCGACCCGAACACCGGGGAGCTGTTTTTT. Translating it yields CASSSEWSDPNTGELFF.

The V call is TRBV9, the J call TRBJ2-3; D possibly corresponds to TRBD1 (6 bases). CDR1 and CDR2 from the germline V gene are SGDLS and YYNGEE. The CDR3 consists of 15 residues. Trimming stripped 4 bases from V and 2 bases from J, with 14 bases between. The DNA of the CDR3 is TGTGCCAGCAGCCCCGACAGGTCCACCACAGATACGCAGTATTTT. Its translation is CASSPDRSTTDTQYF.

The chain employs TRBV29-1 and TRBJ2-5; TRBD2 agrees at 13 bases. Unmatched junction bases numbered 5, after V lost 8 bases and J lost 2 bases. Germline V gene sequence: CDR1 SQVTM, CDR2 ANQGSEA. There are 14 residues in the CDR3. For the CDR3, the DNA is TGCAGCACCGGGACTAGCGGGACTCAAGAGACCCAGTACTTC. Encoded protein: CSTGTSGTQETQYF.

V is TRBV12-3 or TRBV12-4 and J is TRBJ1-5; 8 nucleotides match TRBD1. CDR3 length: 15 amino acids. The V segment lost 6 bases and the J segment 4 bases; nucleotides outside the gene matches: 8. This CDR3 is CASSPTGARNQPQHF. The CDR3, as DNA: TGTGCCAGCAGCCCGACAGGGGCGAGAAATCAGCCCCAGCATTTT.

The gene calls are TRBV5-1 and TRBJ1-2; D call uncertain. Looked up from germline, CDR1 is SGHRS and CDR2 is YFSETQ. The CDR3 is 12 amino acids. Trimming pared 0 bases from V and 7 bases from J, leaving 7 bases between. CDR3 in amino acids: CASSLDRTGYTF. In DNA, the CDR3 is TGCGCCAGCAGCTTGGACCGGACTGGCTACACCTTC. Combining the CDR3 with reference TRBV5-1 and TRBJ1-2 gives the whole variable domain KAGVTQTPRYLIKTRGQQVTLSCSPISGHRSVSWYQQTPGQGLQFLFEYFSETQRNKGNFPGRFSGRQFSNSRSEMNVSTLELGDSALYLCASSLDRTGYTFGSGTRLTVV.

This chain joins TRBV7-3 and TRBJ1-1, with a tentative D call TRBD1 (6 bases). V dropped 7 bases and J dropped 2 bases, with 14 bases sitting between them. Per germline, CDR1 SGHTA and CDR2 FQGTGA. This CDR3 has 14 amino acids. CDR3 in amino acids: CASKTGPENTEAFF. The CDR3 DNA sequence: TGTGCCAGCAAAACAGGGCCGGAAAACACTGAAGCTTTCTTT.

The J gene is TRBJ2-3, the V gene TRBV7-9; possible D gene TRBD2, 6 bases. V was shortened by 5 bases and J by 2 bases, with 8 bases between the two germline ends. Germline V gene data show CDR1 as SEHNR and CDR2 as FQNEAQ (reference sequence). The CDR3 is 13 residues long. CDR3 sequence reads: CASSRRDTDTQYF. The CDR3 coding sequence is TGTGCCAGCAGCAGGAGGGACACAGATACGCAGTATTTT.

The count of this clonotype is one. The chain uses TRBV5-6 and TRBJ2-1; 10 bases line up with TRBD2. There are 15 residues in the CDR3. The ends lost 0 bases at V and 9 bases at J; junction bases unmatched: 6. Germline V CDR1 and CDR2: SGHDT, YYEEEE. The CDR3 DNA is TGTGCCAGCAGCTTGGCTAGCGGGAGAGGGGCTGAGCAGTTCTTC. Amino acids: CASSLASGRGAEQFF.

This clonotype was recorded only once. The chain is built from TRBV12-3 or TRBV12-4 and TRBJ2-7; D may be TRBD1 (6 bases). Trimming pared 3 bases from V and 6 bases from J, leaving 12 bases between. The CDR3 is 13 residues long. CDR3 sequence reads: CASSFLRGPEQYF. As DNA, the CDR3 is TGTGCCAGCAGTTTCCTCAGGGGACCCGAGCAGTACTTC.

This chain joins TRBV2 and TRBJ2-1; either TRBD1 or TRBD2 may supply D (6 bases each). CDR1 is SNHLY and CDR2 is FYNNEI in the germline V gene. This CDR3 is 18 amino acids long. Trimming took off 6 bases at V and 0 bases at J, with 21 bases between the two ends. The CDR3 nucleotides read TGTGCCAGCAGGGGGGGCATAGCCAGATGGACCTCCTACAATGAGCAGTTCTTC. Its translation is CASRGGIARWTSYNEQFF.

As DNA, the CDR3 is TGTGCCAGCAGCCAACCCGGGCCCCCGGCGAGCAATCAGCCCCAGCATTTT. Protein sequence: CASSQPGPPASNQPQHF. The chain employs TRBV12-3 or TRBV12-4 and TRBJ1-5; D unresolved. Trimming left V 6 bases short and J 1 base short, with 19 bases between. The length of the CDR3 is 17 residues.

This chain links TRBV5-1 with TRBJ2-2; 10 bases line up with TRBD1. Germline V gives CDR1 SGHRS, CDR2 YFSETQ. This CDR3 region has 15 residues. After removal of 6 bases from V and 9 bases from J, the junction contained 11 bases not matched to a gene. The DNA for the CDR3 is TGCGCCAGCAACGTCCTGGGACAGGGGACGAGGGAGCTGTTTTTT. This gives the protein CASNVLGQGTRELFF.

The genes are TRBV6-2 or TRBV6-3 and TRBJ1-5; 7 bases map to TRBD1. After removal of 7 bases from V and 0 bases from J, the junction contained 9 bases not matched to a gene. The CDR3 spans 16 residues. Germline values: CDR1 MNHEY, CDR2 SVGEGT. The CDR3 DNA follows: TGTGCCAGCACCCCGACAGGGACCTATAGCAATCAGCCCCAGCATTTT. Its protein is CASTPTGTYSNQPQHF.

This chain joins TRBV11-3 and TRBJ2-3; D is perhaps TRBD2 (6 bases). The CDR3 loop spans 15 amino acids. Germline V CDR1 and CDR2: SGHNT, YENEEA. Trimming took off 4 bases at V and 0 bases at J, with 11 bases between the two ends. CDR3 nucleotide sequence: TGTGCCAGCAGCTCGGGAGCTGCTAGCACAGATACGCAGTATTTT. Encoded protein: CASSSGAASTDTQYF.

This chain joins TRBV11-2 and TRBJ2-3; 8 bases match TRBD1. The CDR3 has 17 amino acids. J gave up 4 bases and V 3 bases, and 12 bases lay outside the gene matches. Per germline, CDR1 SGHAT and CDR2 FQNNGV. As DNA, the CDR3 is TGTGCCAGCAGCTTTGGACAGGGACGATTCTTGGCAGATACGCAGTATTTT. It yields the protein CASSFGQGRFLADTQYF.

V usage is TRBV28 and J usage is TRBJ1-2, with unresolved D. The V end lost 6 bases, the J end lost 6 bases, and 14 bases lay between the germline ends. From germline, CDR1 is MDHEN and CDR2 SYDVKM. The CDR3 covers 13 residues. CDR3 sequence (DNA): TGTGCCAGCAGCCCGACCCCACGGAATGGCTACACCTTC. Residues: CASSPTPRNGYTF.

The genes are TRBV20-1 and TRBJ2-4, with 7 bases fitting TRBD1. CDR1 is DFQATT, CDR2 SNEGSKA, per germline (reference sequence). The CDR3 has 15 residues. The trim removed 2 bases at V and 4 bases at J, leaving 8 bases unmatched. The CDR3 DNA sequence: TGCAGTGCTAGACGAGCAGGGACAGAGAAAAACATTCAGTACTTC. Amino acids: CSARRAGTEKNIQYF.

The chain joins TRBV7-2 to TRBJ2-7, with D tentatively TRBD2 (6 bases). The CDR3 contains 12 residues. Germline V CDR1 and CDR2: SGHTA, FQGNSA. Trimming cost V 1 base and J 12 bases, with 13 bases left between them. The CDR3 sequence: CASSLGGGWRYF. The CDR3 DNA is TGTGCCAGCAGCTTAGGCGGAGGGTGGCGGTACTTC.

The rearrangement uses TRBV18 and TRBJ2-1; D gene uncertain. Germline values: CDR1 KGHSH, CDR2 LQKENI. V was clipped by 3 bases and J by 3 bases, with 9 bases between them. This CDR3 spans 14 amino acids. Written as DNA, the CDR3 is TGTGCCAGCTCACCTGAAAGTGACTACAATGAGCAGTTCTTC. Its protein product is CASSPESDYNEQFF. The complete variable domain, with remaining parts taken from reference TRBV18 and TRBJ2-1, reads NAGVMQNPRHLVRRRGQEARLRCSPMKGHSHVYWYRQLPEEGLKFMVYLQKENIIDESGMPKERFSAEFPKEGPSILRIQQVVRGDSAAYFCASSPESDYNEQFFGPGTRLTVL.

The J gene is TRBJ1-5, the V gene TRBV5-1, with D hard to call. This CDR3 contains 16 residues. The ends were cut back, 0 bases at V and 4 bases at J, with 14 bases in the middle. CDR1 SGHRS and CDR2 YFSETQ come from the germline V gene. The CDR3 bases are TGCGCCAGCAGCTTGGACGGGCCGACGGTGAATCAGCCCCAGCATTTT. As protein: CASSLDGPTVNQPQHF.

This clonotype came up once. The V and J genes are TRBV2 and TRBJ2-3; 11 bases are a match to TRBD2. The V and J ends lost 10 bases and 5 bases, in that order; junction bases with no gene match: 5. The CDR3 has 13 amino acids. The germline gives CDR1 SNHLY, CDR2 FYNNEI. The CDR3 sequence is CAMSSGREDTQYF. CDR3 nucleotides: TGTGCCATGAGTAGCGGGAGGGAAGATACGCAGTATTTT.

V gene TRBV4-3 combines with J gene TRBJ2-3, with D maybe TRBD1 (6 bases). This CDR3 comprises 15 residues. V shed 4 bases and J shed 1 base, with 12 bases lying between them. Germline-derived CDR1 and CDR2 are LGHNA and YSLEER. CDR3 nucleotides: TGCGCCAGCAGCCGTAGGGGGTTACGCACAGATACGCAGTATTTT. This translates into CASSRRGLRTDTQYF.

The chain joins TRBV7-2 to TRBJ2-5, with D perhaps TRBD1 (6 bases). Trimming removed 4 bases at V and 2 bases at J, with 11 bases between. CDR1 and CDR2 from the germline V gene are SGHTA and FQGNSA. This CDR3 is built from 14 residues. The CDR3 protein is CASSSWTAQETQYF. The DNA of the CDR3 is TGTGCCAGCAGCTCCTGGACAGCTCAAGAGACCCAGTACTTC.

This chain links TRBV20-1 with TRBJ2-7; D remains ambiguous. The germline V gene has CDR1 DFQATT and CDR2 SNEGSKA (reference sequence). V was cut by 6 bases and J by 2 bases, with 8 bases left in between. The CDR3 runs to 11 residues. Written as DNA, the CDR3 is TGCAGTGCCCCCGACACCTACGAGCAGTACTTC. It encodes CSAPDTYEQYF.